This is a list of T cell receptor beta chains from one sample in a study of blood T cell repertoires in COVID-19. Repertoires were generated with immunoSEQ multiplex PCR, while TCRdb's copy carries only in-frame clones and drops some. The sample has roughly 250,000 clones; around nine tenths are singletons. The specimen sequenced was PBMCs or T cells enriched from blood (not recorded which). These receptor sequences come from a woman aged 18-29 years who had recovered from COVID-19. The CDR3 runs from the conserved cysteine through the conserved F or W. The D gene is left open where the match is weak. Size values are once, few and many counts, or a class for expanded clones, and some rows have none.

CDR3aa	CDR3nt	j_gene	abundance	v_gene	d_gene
CATSDFTSVISSYNEQFF	TGTGCCACCAGTGATTTCACTAGCGTGATAAGCTCCTACAATGAGCAGTTCTTC	TRBJ2-1	NA	TRBV24-1	TRBD2
CASSILTGYYGYTF	TGTGCCAGTAGTATTCTGACAGGGTACTATGGCTACACCTTC	TRBJ1-2	NA	TRBV19	TRBD1
CASSYSTREAFF	TGTGCCAGCAGTTATTCTACTCGGGAAGCTTTCTTT	TRBJ1-1	NA	TRBV28	NA
CASSSRQEPSYNEQFF	TGTGCCAGCAGCTCTCGACAGGAACCCTCCTACAATGAGCAGTTCTTC	TRBJ2-1	NA	TRBV9	NA
CASSIEGQGNQPQHF	TGTGCCAGTAGTATAGAGGGGCAGGGGAATCAGCCCCAGCATTTT	TRBJ1-5	NA	TRBV19	NA
CASSPRDSYGYTF	TGTGCCAGCAGCCCGAGGGACAGCTATGGCTACACCTTC	TRBJ1-2	NA	TRBV9	TRBD1
CASSDMYSYSGTQYF	TGTGCCAGCAGTGATATGTATAGTTACTCCGGGACCCAGTACTTC	TRBJ2-5	NA	TRBV6-1	NA
CASSLAQGGGYTF	TGTGCCAGCAGCTTAGCTCAGGGTGGAGGCTACACCTTC	TRBJ1-2	NA	TRBV7-8	NA
CASSWTGGRNTEAFF	TGTGCCAGCAGCTGGACAGGGGGCAGGAACACTGAAGCTTTCTTT	TRBJ1-1	NA	TRBV11-2	TRBD1
CASSPAGGKVRADTQYF	TGCGCCAGCAGCCCAGCGGGGGGCAAGGTTCGCGCAGATACGCAGTATTTT	TRBJ2-3	once	TRBV4-3	TRBD2
CASSFAGGGEQYF	TGTGCCAGCAGTTTCGCAGGGGGTGGCGAGCAGTACTTC	TRBJ2-7	NA	TRBV12-3/TRBV12-4	TRBD1
CASSRTSGSALYNEQFF	TGCGCCAGCAGCCGGACTAGCGGGAGTGCTTTATACAATGAGCAGTTCTTC	TRBJ2-1	NA	TRBV5-1	TRBD2
CATGQSSYEQYF	TGTGCCACCGGGCAGAGCTCCTACGAGCAGTACTTC	TRBJ2-7	NA	TRBV15	NA
CASSTVAGNEQFF	TGTGCCAGTAGTACTGTCGCGGGTAATGAGCAGTTCTTC	TRBJ2-1	once	TRBV19	NA
CASRADRGRPQHF	TGTGCCAGCAGGGCGGACAGGGGACGGCCCCAGCATTTT	TRBJ1-5	once	TRBV28	TRBD1
CASSYIGQQSGNTIYF	TGCGCCAGCAGCTACATCGGACAGCAATCTGGAAACACCATATATTTT	TRBJ1-3	NA	TRBV5-1	NA
CASSQDPQGWTEAFF	TGTGCCAGCAGCCAAGATCCACAGGGATGGACTGAAGCTTTCTTT	TRBJ1-1	NA	TRBV4-2	NA
CASRPTGYNEQFF	TGCGCCAGCCGCCCCACAGGGTACAATGAGCAGTTCTTC	TRBJ2-1	NA	TRBV5-1	NA
CAYGTGGGANVLTF	TGTGCCTACGGGACAGGGGGCGGGGCCAACGTCCTGACTTTC	TRBJ2-6	NA	TRBV2	TRBD1
CASSSPPTGRYNEQFF	TGTGCCAGCAGTTCCCCTCCGACAGGGCGATACAATGAGCAGTTCTTC	TRBJ2-1	once	TRBV27	TRBD1
CATSDPPGLAGNTGELFF	TGTGCCACCAGTGACCCACCTGGACTAGCGGGGAACACCGGGGAGCTGTTTTTT	TRBJ2-2	NA	TRBV24-1	TRBD2
CASSLTRTGDGYTF	TGTGCCAGCAGCTTAACTCGGACAGGGGATGGCTACACCTTC	TRBJ1-2	NA	TRBV11-2	TRBD1
CASSFLAGTYEQYF	TGTGCCAGCAGTTTTTTAGCGGGAACCTACGAGCAGTACTTC	TRBJ2-7	NA	TRBV28	TRBD2
CASNPSSNQPQHF	TGTGCCAGCAACCCCAGTAGCAATCAGCCCCAGCATTTT	TRBJ1-5	NA	TRBV28	NA
CASSPGTGGLNGPYF	TGTGCCAGCAGTCCCGGGACAGGGGGCTTAAACGGTCCGTATTTT	TRBJ2-3	NA	TRBV2	TRBD1
CASSLQGFGSYEQYF	TGTGCCAGCAGTCTACAGGGTTTCGGCTCCTACGAGCAGTACTTC	TRBJ2-7	NA	TRBV27	NA
CASSFAGEKLFF	TGTGCCAGCAGTTTCGCGGGGGAAAAACTGTTTTTT	TRBJ1-4	NA	TRBV27	NA
CASSLGSLKGQSSGNTIYF	TGTGCCAGCAGCTTAGGGTCCCTAAAGGGACAGAGCTCTGGAAACACCATATATTTT	TRBJ1-3	once	TRBV7-9	TRBD1
CASSGLKRSETQYF	TGTGCCAGCAGTGGACTCAAGCGGTCGGAGACCCAGTACTTC	TRBJ2-5	NA	TRBV2	NA
CASTRGGTGVYNEQFF	TGTGCCAGCACCCGAGGGGGGACAGGAGTATACAATGAGCAGTTCTTC	TRBJ2-1	NA	TRBV5-4	TRBD1
CASSYSSVNEQYF	TGTGCCAGCAGTTACTCATCCGTTAACGAGCAGTACTTC	TRBJ2-7	NA	TRBV6-2/TRBV6-3	NA
CASSQGRRGEAFF	TGTGCCAGCAGCCAGGGGCGTAGGGGTGAAGCTTTCTTT	TRBJ1-1	NA	TRBV7-2	NA
CASSVGLGLAGGSLPYEQYF	TGTGCCAGCAGCGTAGGACTAGGGCTAGCGGGAGGCTCCCTCCCCTACGAGCAGTACTTC	TRBJ2-7	NA	TRBV9	TRBD2
CASSEGVENTEAFF	TGTGCCAGCAGTGAAGGCGTTGAGAACACTGAAGCTTTCTTT	TRBJ1-1	NA	TRBV6-1	NA
CASSLGLYGYTF	TGCGCCAGCAGCTTGGGACTCTATGGCTACACCTTC	TRBJ1-2	NA	TRBV5-1	NA
CASSPSPSSYEQYF	TGTGCCAGCTCACCGTCTCCTAGCTCCTACGAGCAGTACTTC	TRBJ2-7	NA	TRBV18	NA
CASRVQGARREAFF	TGTGCCAGCAGGGTCCAAGGGGCCCGAAGGGAAGCTTTCTTT	TRBJ1-1	few	TRBV28	NA
CASSSQTGDYEQYF	TGTGCCAGCAGCTCCCAGACAGGGGACTACGAGCAGTACTTC	TRBJ2-7	NA	TRBV5-4	TRBD1
CASSLPLSGGYGYTF	TGTGCCAGCAGTTTACCTCTTAGCGGCGGCTATGGCTACACCTTC	TRBJ1-2	NA	TRBV28	NA
CASSQSGANEQFF	TGTGCCAGCAGCCAAAGCGGGGCTAATGAGCAGTTCTTC	TRBJ2-1	NA	TRBV3-1/TRBV3-2	TRBD2
CASSLLAGGTGELFF	TGTGCCAGCAGCCTACTAGCGGGAGGCACCGGGGAGCTGTTTTTT	TRBJ2-2	NA	TRBV11-2	TRBD2
CASSLQGNNSPLHF	TGTGCCAGCAGTTTGCAGGGAAATAATTCACCCCTCCACTTT	TRBJ1-6	NA	TRBV27	NA
CASSAGQGIDTQYF	TGTGCCAGCAGCGCGGGACAGGGGATCGATACGCAGTATTTT	TRBJ2-3	few	TRBV6-2/TRBV6-3	TRBD1
CASSLAETGTGSPLHF	TGTGCCAGCAGCCTAGCCGAGACAGGGACGGGTTCACCCCTCCACTTT	TRBJ1-6	NA	TRBV4-2	TRBD1
CASSMIAGAYNEQFF	TGTGCCAGCAGCATGATAGCGGGGGCCTACAATGAGCAGTTCTTC	TRBJ2-1	once	TRBV7-3	TRBD2
CASSWTSGTDTQYF	TGTGCCAGCAGCTGGACTAGCGGGACAGATACGCAGTATTTT	TRBJ2-3	few	TRBV7-3	TRBD2
CASSRNRGGNQPQHF	TGTGCCAGTAGTCGGAACAGGGGTGGCAATCAGCCCCAGCATTTT	TRBJ1-5	NA	TRBV19	TRBD1
CSVPGGPKGNTIYF	TGCAGCGTGCCGGGGGGGCCGAAGGGAAACACCATATATTTT	TRBJ1-3	once	TRBV29-1	NA
CSAREGYGYTF	TGCAGCGCAAGGGAGGGGTATGGCTACACCTTC	TRBJ1-2	once	TRBV29-1	NA
CASSYSGTGDDEQFF	TGTGCCAGCAGTTACTCGGGGACAGGGGACGATGAGCAGTTCTTC	TRBJ2-1	NA	TRBV6-5	TRBD1
CATSVRAGGHGTSTDTQYF	TGTGCCACCAGTGTAAGAGCGGGAGGCCACGGAACTAGCACAGATACGCAGTATTTT	TRBJ2-3	NA	TRBV24-1	TRBD2
CASIRTGNQPQHF	TGTGCCAGCATTCGGACAGGGAATCAGCCCCAGCATTTT	TRBJ1-5	NA	TRBV28	TRBD1
CASSLGGTGQETQYF	TGTGCCAGCAGCTTAGGAGGGACAGGGCAAGAGACCCAGTACTTC	TRBJ2-5	NA	TRBV7-8	TRBD1
CASSFGTGIHEQYF	TGTGCCAGCAGTTTTGGGACAGGGATCCACGAGCAGTACTTC	TRBJ2-7	NA	TRBV28	TRBD1
CASSPRRTGVGSYNEQFF	TGTGCCAGCAGCCCCAGAAGGACAGGGGTGGGCTCCTACAATGAGCAGTTCTTC	TRBJ2-1	NA	TRBV7-3	TRBD1